These 4 T cell receptor beta chains were sequenced from one sample in a study of blood T cell repertoires in COVID-19. Using immunoSEQ multiplex PCR, the repertoire was profiled, and TCRdb retains in-frame clones only, with some absent. In the table there are tens of thousands of clones, 65% to 80% of which are singletons. Sequencing was done on a sample of peripheral blood. Receptors were obtained from a human donor in a cohort sampled during active or convalescent COVID-19.

The rearrangement joins TRBV28 to TRBJ2-3; the match to TRBD2 covers 7 bases. J gave up 2 bases and V 6 bases, and 5 bases lay outside the gene matches. The CDR3 totals 14 residues. Germline V lookup: CDR1 MDHEN, CDR2 SYDVKM. Here the CDR3 DNA reads TGTGCCAGCAGCGCCACTAGCGCCACAGATACGCAGTATTTT. Residues: CASSATSATDTQYF.

This clone was counted between two and nine times. The chain combines TRBV29-1 with TRBJ1-5, with TRBD1 identical over 9 bases. Germline V lookup: CDR1 SQVTM, CDR2 ANQGSEA. There are 13 residues in the CDR3. V shed 6 bases, J shed 4 bases, and the junction held 4 bases outside the gene matches. This chain's CDR3 is CSVGQGINQPQHF. The CDR3 coding sequence is TGCAGCGTGGGACAGGGCATAAATCAGCCCCAGCATTTT.

V is TRBV28 and J is TRBJ1-2; D is ambiguous. CDR1 is MDHEN, CDR2 SYDVKM, per germline. The length of the CDR3 is 12 residues. V shed 4 bases and J shed 6 bases, with 9 bases lying between them. CDR3 in amino acids: CASSSQTNGYTF. CDR3 in DNA: TGTGCCAGCAGTTCCCAAACTAATGGCTACACCTTC.

J is TRBJ2-2 and V is TRBV28; D uncertain. The CDR3 totals 12 residues. Germline V lookup: CDR1 MDHEN, CDR2 SYDVKM. Between the trimmed V and J ends, which lost 3 bases and 6 bases, there was a span of 5 bases. CDR3 DNA sequence: TGTGCCAGCAGTTTGTCGGCCGGGGAGCTGTTTTTT. Translating gives CASSLSAGELFF.